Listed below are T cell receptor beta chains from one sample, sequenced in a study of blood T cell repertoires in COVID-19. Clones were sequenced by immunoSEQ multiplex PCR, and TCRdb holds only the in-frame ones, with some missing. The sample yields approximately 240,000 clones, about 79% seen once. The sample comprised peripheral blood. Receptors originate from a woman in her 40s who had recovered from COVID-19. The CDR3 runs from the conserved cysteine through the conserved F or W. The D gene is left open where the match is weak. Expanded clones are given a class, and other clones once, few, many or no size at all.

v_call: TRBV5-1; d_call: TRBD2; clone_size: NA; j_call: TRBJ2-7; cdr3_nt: TGCGCCAGCAGCTTGATCGAGCGGGGGGACTACGAGCAGTACTTC; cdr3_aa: CASSLIERGDYEQYF
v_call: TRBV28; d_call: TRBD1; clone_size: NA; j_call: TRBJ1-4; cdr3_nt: TGTGCCAGCAGCCGCCAACCGGGACAGGGTTCTGTCTCTAATGAAAAACTGTTTTTT; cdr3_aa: CASSRQPGQGSVSNEKLFF
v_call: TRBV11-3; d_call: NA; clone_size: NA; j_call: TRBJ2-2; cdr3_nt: TGTGCCAGCAGCAACCCAATGGGCCGAAACACCGGGGAGCTGTTTTTT; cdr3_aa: CASSNPMGRNTGELFF
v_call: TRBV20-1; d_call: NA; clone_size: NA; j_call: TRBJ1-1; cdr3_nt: TGCAGTGGAGCACAGGGCGCTGAAGCTTTCTTT; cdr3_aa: CSGAQGAEAFF
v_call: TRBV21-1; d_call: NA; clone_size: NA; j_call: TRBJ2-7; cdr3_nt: TGTGCCAGCAGTACCGGGACAGCTAAAAATATATCTATCTACGAGCAGTACTTC; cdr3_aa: CASSTGTAKNISIYEQYF
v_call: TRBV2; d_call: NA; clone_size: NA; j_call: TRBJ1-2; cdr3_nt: TGTGCCAGCAGTGAAGGAATTGGCGGGGTTATAGGCTATGGCTACACCTTC; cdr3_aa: CASSEGIGGVIGYGYTF
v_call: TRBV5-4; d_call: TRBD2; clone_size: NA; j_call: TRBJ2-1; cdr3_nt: TGTGCCAGCAGCCCTACTAGCGGGGCTCACAATGAGCAGTTCTTC; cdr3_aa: CASSPTSGAHNEQFF
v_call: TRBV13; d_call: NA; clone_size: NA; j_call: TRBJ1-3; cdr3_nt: TGTGCCAGCAGCTTAAATGGATTGTTTGGGGCGATATCTGGAAACACCATATATTTT; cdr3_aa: CASSLNGLFGAISGNTIYF
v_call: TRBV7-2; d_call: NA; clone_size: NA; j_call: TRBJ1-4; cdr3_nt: TGTGCCAGCAGCTTAGCGCTTTCGGGTGAAAAACTGTTTTTT; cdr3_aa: CASSLALSGEKLFF
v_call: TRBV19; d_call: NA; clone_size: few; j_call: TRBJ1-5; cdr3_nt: TGTGCCAGTAGTATCCCGCAGAATCAGCCCCAGCATTTT; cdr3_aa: CASSIPQNQPQHF
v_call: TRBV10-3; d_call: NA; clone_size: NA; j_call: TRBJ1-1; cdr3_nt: TGTGCCATCAGTCCGGGGGGGCGGGAGACTGAAGCTTTCTTT; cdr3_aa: CAISPGGRETEAFF
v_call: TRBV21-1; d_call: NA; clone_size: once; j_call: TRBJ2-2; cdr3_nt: TGTGCCAGCAGCAATACAGAGAACACCGGGGAGCTGTTTTTT; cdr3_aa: CASSNTENTGELFF
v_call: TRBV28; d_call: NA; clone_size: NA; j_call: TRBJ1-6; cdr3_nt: TGTGCCAGCAGTCAACAGGAGTTCTATTCACCCCTCCACTTT; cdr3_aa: CASSQQEFYSPLHF
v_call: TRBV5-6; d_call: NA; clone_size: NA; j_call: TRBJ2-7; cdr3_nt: TGTGCCAGCAGCTTACCGGGACAACTTTACGAGCAGTACTTC; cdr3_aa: CASSLPGQLYEQYF
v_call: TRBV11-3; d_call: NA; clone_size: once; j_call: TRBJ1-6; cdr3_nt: TGTGCCAGCAGCTTGCGCTCCTATAATTCACCCCTCCACTTT; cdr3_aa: CASSLRSYNSPLHF
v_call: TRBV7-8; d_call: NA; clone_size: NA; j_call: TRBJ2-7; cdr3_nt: TGTGCCAGCAGCCCAGGGGAAGGCGAGCAGTACTTC; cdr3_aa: CASSPGEGEQYF
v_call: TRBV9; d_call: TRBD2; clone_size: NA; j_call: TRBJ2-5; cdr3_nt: TGTGCCAGCAGCGTAGGGCCTAGCGGGGGGCAAGAGACCCAGTACTTC; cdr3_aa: CASSVGPSGGQETQYF
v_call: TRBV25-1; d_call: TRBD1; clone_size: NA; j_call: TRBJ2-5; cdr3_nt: TGTGCCAGCAGTGAGGGACAGGACATCGAGACCCAGTACTTC; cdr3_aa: CASSEGQDIETQYF
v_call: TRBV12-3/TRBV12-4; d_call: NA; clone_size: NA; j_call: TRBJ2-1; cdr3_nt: TGTGCCAGCAGTTCTCTAAGAGCGGGTGAGCAGTTCTTC; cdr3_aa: CASSSLRAGEQFF
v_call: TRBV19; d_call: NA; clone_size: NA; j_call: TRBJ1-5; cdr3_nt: TGTGCCAGCCGGGACATGGATCAGCCCCAGCATTTT; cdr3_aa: CASRDMDQPQHF
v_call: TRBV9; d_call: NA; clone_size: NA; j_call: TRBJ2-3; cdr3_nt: TGTGCCAGCAGCGTTGTTGGGCGCCCAGATACGCAGTATTTT; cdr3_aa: CASSVVGRPDTQYF
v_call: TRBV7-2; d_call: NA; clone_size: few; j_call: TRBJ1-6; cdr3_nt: TGTGCCAGCAGCTTAGGTTCCGGAGTTTCACCCCTCCACTTT; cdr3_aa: CASSLGSGVSPLHF
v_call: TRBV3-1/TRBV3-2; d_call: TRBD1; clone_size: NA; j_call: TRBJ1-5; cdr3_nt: TGTGCCAGCAGCCAAGGGGGACAGAATCAGCCCCAGCATTTT; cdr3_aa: CASSQGGQNQPQHF
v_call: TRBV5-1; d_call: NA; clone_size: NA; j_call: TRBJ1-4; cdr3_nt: TGCGCCAGCAGCGACGGCGGGCCAGGGGATGAAAAACTGTTTTTT; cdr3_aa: CASSDGGPGDEKLFF
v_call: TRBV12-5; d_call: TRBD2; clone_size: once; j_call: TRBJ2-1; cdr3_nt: TGTGCTAGTGGCCTTGGGACTAGTAATTTCGATGAGCAGTTCTTC; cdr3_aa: CASGLGTSNFDEQFF
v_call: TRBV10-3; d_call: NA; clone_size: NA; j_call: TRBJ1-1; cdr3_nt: TGTGCCATCTCCTCCAGGGCCGCCACTGAAGCTTTCTTT; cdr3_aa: CAISSRAATEAFF
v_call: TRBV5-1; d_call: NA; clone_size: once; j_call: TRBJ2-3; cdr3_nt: TGCGCCAGCAGCTTGGACACAAGCACAGATACGCAGTATTTT; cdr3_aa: CASSLDTSTDTQYF
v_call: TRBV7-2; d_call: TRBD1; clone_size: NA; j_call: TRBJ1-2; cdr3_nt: TGTGCCAGCAGCTTAGTAAATTTGGGGACAGTTAACTATGGCTACACCTTC; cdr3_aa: CASSLVNLGTVNYGYTF
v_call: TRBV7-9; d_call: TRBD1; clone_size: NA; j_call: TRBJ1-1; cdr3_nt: TGTGCCAGCAGCTTCGGACAGGTCGCGAACACTGAAGCTTTCTTT; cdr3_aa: CASSFGQVANTEAFF
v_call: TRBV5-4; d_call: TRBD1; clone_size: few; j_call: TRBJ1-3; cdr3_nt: TGTGCCAGCAGCCAAGGACAGGCCGTTGGCTCTGGAAACACCATATATTTT; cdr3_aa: CASSQGQAVGSGNTIYF
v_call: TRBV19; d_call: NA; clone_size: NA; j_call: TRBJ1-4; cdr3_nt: TGTGCCAGTAGCACAGGGAGGGGTAATGAAAAACTGTTTTTT; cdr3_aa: CASSTGRGNEKLFF
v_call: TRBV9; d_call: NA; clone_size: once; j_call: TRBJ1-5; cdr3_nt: TGTGCCAGCAGCGTAGCGGCAGGGAGCAATCAGCCCCAGCATTTT; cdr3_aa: CASSVAAGSNQPQHF
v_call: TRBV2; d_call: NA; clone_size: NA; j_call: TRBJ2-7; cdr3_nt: TGTGCCAGCAGTGACGTACAGGCCTACGAGCAGTACTTC; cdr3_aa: CASSDVQAYEQYF
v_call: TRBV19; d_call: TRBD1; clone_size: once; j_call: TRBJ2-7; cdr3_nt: TGTGCCAGTAGTAACACACAGGGGGCTCGGTACGAGCAGTACTTC; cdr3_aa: CASSNTQGARYEQYF
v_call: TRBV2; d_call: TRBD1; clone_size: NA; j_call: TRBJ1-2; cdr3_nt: TGTGCCAGCAGGGCGACAGGGGTCTATGGCTACACCTTC; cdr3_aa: CASRATGVYGYTF
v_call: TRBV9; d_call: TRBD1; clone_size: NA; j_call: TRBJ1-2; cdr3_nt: TGTGCCAGCAGCGCCCACACCCCCGGGACAGGTATCGACTATGGCTACACCTTC; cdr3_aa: CASSAHTPGTGIDYGYTF
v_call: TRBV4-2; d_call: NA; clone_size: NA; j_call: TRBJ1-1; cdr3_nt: TGTGCCAGCAGCCCCCCGAGGGAGGGCACTGAAGCTTTCTTT; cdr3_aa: CASSPPREGTEAFF
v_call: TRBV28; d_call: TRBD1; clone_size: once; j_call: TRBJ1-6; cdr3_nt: TGTGCCAGCAATTTAGTCAGGGGGCCATCCTATAATTCACCCCTCCACTTT; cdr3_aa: CASNLVRGPSYNSPLHF
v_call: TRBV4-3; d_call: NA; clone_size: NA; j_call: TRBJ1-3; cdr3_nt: TGCGCCAGCAGCCATGGTACAGGGTACGGAAACACCATATATTTT; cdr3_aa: CASSHGTGYGNTIYF
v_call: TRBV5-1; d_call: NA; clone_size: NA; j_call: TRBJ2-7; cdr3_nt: TGCGCCAGCTCAGCTACCTCCAGTACAGGATCCTACGAGCAGTACTTC; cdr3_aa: CASSATSSTGSYEQYF
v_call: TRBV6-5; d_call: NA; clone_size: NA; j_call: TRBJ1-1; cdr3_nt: TGTGCCAGCAGGTCTGGTAGCACTGAAGCTTTCTTT; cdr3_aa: CASRSGSTEAFF
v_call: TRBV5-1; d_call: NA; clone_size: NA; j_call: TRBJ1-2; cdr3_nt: TGCGCCAGCAGCTTGGCCACGGAGGTAGCTGGCTACACCTTC; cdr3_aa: CASSLATEVAGYTF
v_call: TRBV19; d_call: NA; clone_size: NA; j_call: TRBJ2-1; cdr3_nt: TGTGCCAGTAGTACGCAAAAACAGGGGAGGTACAATGAGCAGTTCTTC; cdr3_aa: CASSTQKQGRYNEQFF
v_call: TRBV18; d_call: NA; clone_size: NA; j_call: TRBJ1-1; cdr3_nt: TGTGCCAGCTCACCACAGGGGCCATTCGCTACTTTTAACACTGAAGCTTTCTTT; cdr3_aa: CASSPQGPFATFNTEAFF